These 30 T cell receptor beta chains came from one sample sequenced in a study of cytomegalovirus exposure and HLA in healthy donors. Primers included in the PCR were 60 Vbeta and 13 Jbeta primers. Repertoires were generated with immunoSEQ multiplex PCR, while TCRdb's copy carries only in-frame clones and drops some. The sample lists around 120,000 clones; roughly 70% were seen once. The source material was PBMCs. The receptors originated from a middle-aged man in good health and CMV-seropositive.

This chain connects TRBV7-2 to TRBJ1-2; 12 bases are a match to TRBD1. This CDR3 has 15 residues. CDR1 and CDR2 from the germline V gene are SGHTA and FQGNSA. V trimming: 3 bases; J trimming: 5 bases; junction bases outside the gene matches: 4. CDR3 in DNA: TGTGCCAGCAGCTTTGGGACAGGGGGCGGGTATGGCTACACCTTC. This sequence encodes CASSFGTGGGYGYTF. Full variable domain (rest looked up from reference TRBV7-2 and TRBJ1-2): GAGVSQSPSNKVTEKGKDVELRCDPISGHTALYWYRQSLGQGLEFLIYFQGNSAPDKSGLPSDRFSAERTGGSVSTLTIQRTQQEDSAVYLCASSFGTGGGYGYTFGSGTRLTVV.

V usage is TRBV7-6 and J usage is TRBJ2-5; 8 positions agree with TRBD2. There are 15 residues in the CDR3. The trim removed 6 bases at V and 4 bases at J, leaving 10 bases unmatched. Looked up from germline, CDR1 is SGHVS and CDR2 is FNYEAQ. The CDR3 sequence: CASSLTAGGTETQYF. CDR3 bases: TGTGCCAGCAGTCTAACGGCGGGAGGTACAGAGACCCAGTACTTC.

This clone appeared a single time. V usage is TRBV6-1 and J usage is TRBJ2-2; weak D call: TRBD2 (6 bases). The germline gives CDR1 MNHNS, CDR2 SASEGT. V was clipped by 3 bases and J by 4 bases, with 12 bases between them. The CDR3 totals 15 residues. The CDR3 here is CASSEGGAGTGELFF. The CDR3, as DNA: TGTGCCAGCAGTGAGGGGGGAGCGGGCACCGGGGAGCTGTTTTTT.

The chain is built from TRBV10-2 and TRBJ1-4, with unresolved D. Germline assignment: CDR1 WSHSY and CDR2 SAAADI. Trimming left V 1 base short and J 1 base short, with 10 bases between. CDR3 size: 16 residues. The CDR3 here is CASSEYGVRTNEKLFF. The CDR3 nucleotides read TGCGCCAGCAGTGAGTACGGGGTACGAACTAATGAAAAACTGTTTTTT.

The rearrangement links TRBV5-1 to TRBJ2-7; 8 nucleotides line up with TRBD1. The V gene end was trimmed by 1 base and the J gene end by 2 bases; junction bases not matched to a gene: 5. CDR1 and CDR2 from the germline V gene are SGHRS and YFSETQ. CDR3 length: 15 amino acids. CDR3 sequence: CASSLNSRGPYEQYF. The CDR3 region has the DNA TGCGCCAGCAGCTTGAATTCCAGGGGGCCCTACGAGCAGTACTTC. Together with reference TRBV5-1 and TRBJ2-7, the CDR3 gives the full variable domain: KAGVTQTPRYLIKTRGQQVTLSCSPISGHRSVSWYQQTPGQGLQFLFEYFSETQRNKGNFPGRFSGRQFSNSRSEMNVSTLELGDSALYLCASSLNSRGPYEQYFGPGTRLTVT.

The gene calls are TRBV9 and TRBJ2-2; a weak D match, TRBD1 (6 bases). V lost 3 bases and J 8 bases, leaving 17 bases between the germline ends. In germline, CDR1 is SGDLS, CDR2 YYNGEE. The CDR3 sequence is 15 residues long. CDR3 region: CASSGALGGMGELFF. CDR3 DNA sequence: TGTGCCAGCAGCGGCGCACTAGGGGGAATGGGGGAGCTGTTTTTT.

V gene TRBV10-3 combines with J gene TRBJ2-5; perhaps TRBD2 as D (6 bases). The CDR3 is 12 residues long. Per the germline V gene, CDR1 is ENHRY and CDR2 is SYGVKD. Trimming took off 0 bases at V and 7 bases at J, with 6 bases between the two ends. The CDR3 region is CAISESGGTQYF. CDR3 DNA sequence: TGTGCCATCAGTGAGTCGGGGGGGACCCAGTACTTC.

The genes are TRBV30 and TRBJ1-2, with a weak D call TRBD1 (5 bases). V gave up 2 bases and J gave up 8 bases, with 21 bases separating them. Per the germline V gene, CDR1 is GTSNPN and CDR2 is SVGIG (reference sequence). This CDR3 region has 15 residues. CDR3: CAWSSLPGGVEGYTF. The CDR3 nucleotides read TGTGCCTGGAGTTCCCTGCCCGGGGGGGTGGAGGGCTACACCTTC.

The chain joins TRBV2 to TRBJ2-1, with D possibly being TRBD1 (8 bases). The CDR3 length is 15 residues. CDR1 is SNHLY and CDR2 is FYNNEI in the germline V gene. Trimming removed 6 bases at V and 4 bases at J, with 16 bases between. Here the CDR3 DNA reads TGTGCCAGCAGCGCGGACAGGGAGGGATACAATGAGCAGTTCTTC. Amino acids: CASSADREGYNEQFF.

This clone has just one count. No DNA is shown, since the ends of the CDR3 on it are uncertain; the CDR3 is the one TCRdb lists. The CDR3 reads CSVAAGSSGVAFF. The chain is built from TRBV29-1 and TRBJ2-1; TRBD2 is the table's D call, not checked against the DNA. The CDR3 is 13 residues long, ends included. Germline V gives CDR1 SQVTM, CDR2 ANQGSEA.

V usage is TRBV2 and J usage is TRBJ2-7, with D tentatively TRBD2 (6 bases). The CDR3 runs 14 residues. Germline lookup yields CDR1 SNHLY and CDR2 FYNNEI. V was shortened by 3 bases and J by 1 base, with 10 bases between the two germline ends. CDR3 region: CASSEWEESYEQYF. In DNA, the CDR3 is TGTGCCAGCAGTGAGTGGGAGGAGTCCTACGAGCAGTACTTC.

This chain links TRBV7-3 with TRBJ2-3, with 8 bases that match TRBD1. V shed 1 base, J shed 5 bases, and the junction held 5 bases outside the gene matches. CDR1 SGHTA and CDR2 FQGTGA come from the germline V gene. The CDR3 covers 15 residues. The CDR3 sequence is CASSLSQGAGDTQYF. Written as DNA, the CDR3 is TGTGCCAGCAGCTTAAGCCAGGGGGCAGGAGATACGCAGTATTTT.

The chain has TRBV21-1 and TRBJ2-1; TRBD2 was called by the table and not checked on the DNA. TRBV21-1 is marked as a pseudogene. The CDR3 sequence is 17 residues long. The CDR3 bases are TGTGCCAGCAGCTTCCCCCACGGGACTAGCGGCTACAATGAGCAGTTCTTC. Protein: CASSFPHGTSGYNEQFF.

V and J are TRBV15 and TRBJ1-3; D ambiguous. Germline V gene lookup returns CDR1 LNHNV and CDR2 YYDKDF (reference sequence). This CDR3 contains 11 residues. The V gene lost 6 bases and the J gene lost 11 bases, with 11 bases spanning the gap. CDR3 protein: CATRIPGSIYF. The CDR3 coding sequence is TGTGCCACCAGGATACCGGGTTCCATATATTTT. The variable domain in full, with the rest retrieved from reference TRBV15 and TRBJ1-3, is DAMVIQNPRYQVTQFGKPVTLSCSQTLNHNVMYWYQQKSSQAPKLLFHYYDKDFNNEADTPDNFQSRRPNTSFCFLDIRSPGLGDTAMYLCATRIPGSIYFGEGSWLTVV.

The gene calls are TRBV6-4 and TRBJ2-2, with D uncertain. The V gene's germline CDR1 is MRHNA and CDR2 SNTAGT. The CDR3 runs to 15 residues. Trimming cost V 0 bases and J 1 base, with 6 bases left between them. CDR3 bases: TGTGCCAGCAGTGACTCCGCAGGGAACACCGGGGAGCTGTTTTTT. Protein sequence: CASSDSAGNTGELFF.

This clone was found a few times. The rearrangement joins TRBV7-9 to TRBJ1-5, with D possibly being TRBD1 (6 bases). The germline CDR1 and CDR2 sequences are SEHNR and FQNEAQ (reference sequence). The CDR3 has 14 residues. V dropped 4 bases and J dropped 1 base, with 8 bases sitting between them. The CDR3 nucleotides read TGTGCCAGCAGCTCAACAGGGAGCAATCAGCCCCAGCATTTT. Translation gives CASSSTGSNQPQHF. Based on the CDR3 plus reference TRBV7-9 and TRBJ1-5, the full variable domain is DTGVSQNPRHKITKRGQNVTFRCDPISEHNRLYWYRQTLGQGPEFLTYFQNEAQLEKSRLLSDRFSAERPKGSFSTLEIQRTEQGDSAMYLCASSSTGSNQPQHFGDGTRLSIL.

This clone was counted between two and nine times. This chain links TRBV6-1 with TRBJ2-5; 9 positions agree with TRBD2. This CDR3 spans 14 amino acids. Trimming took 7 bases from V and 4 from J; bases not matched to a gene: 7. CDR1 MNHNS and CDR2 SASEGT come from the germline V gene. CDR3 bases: TGTGCCAGCACCGACCTTAGCGGGAGAGAGACCCAGTACTTC. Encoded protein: CASTDLSGRETQYF.

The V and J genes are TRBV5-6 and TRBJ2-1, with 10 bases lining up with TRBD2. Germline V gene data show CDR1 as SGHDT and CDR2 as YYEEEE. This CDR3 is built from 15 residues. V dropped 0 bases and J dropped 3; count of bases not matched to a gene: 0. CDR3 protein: CASSLGTSGYNEQFF. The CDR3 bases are TGTGCCAGCAGCTTGGGGACTAGCGGCTACAATGAGCAGTTCTTC.

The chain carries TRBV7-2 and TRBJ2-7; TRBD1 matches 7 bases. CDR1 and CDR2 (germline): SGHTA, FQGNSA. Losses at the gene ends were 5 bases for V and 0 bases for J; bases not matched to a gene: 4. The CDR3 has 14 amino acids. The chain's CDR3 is CASSGRDSSYEQYF. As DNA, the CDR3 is TGTGCCAGCAGCGGCCGGGACAGCTCCTACGAGCAGTACTTC.

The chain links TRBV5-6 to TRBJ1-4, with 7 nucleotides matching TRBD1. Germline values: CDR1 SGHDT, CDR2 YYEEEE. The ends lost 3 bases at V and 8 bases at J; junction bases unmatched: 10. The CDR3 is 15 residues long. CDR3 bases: TGTGCCAGCAGCTCCCCGGGACAGTTCGAGGAAAAACTGTTTTTT. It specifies CASSSPGQFEEKLFF.

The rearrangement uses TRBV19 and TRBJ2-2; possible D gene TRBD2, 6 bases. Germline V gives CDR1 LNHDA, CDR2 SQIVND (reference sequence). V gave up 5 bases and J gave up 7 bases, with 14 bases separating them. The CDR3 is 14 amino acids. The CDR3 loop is CASSVSGPGGELFF. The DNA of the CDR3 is TGTGCCAGTAGTGTTAGCGGTCCGGGCGGGGAGCTGTTTTTT. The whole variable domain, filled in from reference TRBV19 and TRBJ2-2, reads DGGITQSPKYLFRKEGQNVTLSCEQNLNHDAMYWYRQDPGQGLRLIYYSQIVNDFQKGDIAEGYSVSREKKESFPLTVTSAQKNPTAFYLCASSVSGPGGELFFGEGSRLTVL.

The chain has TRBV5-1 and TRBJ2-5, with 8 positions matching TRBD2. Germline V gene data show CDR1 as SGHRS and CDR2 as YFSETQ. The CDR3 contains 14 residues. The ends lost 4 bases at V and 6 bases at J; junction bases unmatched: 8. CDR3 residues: CASSPGGGRKTQYF. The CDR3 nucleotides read TGCGCCAGCAGCCCCGGGGGGGGGAGGAAGACCCAGTACTTC.

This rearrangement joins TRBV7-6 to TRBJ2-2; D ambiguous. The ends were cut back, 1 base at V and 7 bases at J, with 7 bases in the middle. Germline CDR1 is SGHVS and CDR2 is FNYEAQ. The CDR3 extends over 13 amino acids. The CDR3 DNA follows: TGTGCCAGCAGCTTAGAATTAAACGGGGAGCTGTTTTTT. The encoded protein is CASSLELNGELFF. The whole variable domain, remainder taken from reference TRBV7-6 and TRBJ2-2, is GAGVSQSPRYKVTKRGQDVALRCDPISGHVSLYWYRQALGQGPEFLTYFNYEAQQDKSGLPNDRFSAERPEGSISTLTIQRTEQRDSAMYRCASSLELNGELFFGEGSRLTVL.

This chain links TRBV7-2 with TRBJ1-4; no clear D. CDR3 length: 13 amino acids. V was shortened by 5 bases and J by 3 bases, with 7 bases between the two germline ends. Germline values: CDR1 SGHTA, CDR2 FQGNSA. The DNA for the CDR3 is TGTGCCAGCAGCCCCCTGTCTAATGAAAAACTGTTTTTT. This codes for CASSPLSNEKLFF.

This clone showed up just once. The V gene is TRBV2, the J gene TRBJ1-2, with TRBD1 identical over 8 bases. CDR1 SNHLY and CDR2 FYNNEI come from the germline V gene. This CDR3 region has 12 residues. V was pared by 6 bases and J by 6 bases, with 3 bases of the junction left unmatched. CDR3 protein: CASRLTGDGYTF. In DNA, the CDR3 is TGTGCCAGCAGGTTGACAGGGGATGGCTACACCTTC.

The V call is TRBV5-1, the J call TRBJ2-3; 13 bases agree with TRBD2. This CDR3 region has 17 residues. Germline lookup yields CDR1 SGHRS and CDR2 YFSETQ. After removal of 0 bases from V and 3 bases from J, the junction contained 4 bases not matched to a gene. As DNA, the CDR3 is TGCGCCAGCAGCTTGGGGGGACTAGCGGGGAGTACAGATACGCAGTATTTT. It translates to CASSLGGLAGSTDTQYF.

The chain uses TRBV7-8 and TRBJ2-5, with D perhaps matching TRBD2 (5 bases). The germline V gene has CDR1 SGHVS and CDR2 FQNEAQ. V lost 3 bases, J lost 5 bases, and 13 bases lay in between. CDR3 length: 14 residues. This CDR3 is CASSFQEGGETQYF. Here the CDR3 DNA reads TGTGCCAGCAGCTTTCAAGAGGGCGGTGAGACCCAGTACTTC.

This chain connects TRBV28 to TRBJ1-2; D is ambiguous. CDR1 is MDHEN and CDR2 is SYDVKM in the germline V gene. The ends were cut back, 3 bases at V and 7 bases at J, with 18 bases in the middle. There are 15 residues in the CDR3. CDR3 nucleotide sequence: TGTGCCAGCAGTTTCGGATCCGTGGGAGGACTTGGCTACACCTTC. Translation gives CASSFGSVGGLGYTF.

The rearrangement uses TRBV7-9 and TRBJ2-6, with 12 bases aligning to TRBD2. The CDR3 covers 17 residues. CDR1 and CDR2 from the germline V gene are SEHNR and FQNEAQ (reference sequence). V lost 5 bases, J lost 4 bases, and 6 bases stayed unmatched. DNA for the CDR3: TGTGCCAGCAGCACCGGGACTAGCGGGTCCGGGGCCAACGTCCTGACTTTC. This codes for CASSTGTSGSGANVLTF.

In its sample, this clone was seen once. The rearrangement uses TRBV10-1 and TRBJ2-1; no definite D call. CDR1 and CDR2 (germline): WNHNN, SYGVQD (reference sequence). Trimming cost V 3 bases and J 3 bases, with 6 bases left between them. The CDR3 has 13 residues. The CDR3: CASSEQNYNEQFF. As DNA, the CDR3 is TGCGCCAGCAGTGAACAGAACTACAATGAGCAGTTCTTC.